This is a list of T cell receptor beta chains from one sample in a study of blood T cell repertoires in COVID-19. Produced via immunoSEQ multiplex PCR; TCRdb's table is partial and in-frame only. Here the sample spans approximately 260,000 clones, almost 90% being singletons. Sequencing was performed on peripheral blood. These receptors originate from a woman in her sixties with COVID-19, enrolled during active disease. Both conserved end residues are part of each CDR3. The order of the fields is clone size, V gene, J gene, D gene, CDR3 protein, CDR3 DNA. A D gene is named only where the DNA matches it firmly. Size is stated for part of the rows, as once, few or many counts, or as a class when the clone is expanded.

size: .
V: TRBV4-3
J: TRBJ1-5
D: .
CDR3: CASSQDVGQNQPQHF
DNA: TGCGCCAGCAGCCAAGATGTAGGACAGAATCAGCCCCAGCATTTT

size: .
V: TRBV7-3
J: TRBJ2-7
D: .
CDR3: CASPGLPREPYEQYF
DNA: TGTGCCAGCCCTGGTCTACCGAGGGAGCCCTACGAGCAGTACTTC

size: .
V: TRBV18
J: TRBJ2-7
D: TRBD1
CDR3: CASSGYDRDPYEQYF
DNA: TGTGCCAGCTCAGGTTACGACAGGGATCCCTACGAGCAGTACTTC

size: .
V: TRBV23-1
J: TRBJ2-3
D: .
CDR3: CASTHPPPGTDTQYF
DNA: TGCGCCAGCACCCATCCCCCCCCGGGGACAGATACGCAGTATTTT

size: .
V: TRBV19
J: TRBJ2-1
D: .
CDR3: CASTAGSYNEQFF
DNA: TGTGCCAGTACTGCGGGGTCCTACAATGAGCAGTTCTTC

size: .
V: TRBV7-9
J: TRBJ1-2
D: TRBD1
CDR3: CASRPGNRQGYSGYTF
DNA: TGTGCCAGCAGACCAGGGAATCGACAGGGTTACTCTGGCTACACCTTC

size: .
V: TRBV27
J: TRBJ1-2
D: .
CDR3: CASSLSGANGYTF
DNA: TGTGCCAGCAGTTTATCAGGGGCGAATGGCTACACCTTC

size: .
V: TRBV6-5
J: TRBJ1-2
D: .
CDR3: CASRTQGSYGYTF
DNA: TGTGCCAGCAGGACCCAGGGTAGCTATGGCTACACCTTC

size: .
V: TRBV6-1
J: TRBJ1-2
D: .
CDR3: CASSEAAGYGYTF
DNA: TGTGCCAGCAGTGAAGCGGCGGGGTATGGCTACACCTTC

size: once
V: TRBV6-5
J: TRBJ2-2
D: TRBD2
CDR3: CASAGGNTGELFF
DNA: TGTGCCAGCGCGGGAGGGAACACCGGGGAGCTGTTTTTT

size: .
V: TRBV6-5
J: TRBJ1-1
D: TRBD1
CDR3: CASREGTVNTEAFF
DNA: TGTGCCAGCAGGGAGGGGACAGTGAACACTGAAGCTTTCTTT

size: .
V: TRBV6-2/TRBV6-3
J: TRBJ2-7
D: .
CDR3: CASSGGLSYEQYF
DNA: TGTGCCAGCAGTGGCGGGCTCTCCTACGAGCAGTACTTC

size: .
V: TRBV12-3/TRBV12-4
J: TRBJ2-3
D: .
CDR3: CASSRSGTDTQYF
DNA: TGTGCCAGCTCGAGGTCGGGCACAGATACGCAGTATTTT

size: .
V: TRBV4-2
J: TRBJ2-7
D: TRBD1
CDR3: CASSQTSTGDYEQYF
DNA: TGTGCCAGCAGCCAAACATCGACAGGGGACTACGAGCAGTACTTC

size: once
V: TRBV18
J: TRBJ2-5
D: .
CDR3: CASSPTGHQETQYF
DNA: TGTGCCAGCTCACCAACAGGTCACCAAGAGACCCAGTACTTC

size: .
V: TRBV20-1
J: TRBJ2-5
D: TRBD2
CDR3: CVAGGQETQYF
DNA: TGCGTAGCGGGGGGACAAGAGACCCAGTACTTC

size: .
V: TRBV7-2
J: TRBJ1-5
D: .
CDR3: CASSPPGHVQPQHF
DNA: TGTGCCAGCAGCCCACCGGGACACGTCCAGCCCCAGCATTTT

size: .
V: TRBV9
J: TRBJ1-3
D: TRBD1
CDR3: CASSGGQVNSGNTIYF
DNA: TGTGCCAGCAGCGGAGGACAGGTCAACTCTGGAAACACCATATATTTT

size: .
V: TRBV28
J: TRBJ2-1
D: .
CDR3: CASTLPGGTSYNEQFF
DNA: TGTGCCAGCACCCTACCGGGGGGCACCTCCTACAATGAGCAGTTCTTC

size: .
V: TRBV6-1
J: TRBJ2-1
D: TRBD1
CDR3: CASSEGSGTGLNEQFF
DNA: TGTGCCAGCAGTGAAGGGTCCGGGACAGGCCTCAATGAGCAGTTCTTC

size: .
V: TRBV19
J: TRBJ1-5
D: TRBD1
CDR3: CASSPGQGYYQPQHF
DNA: TGTGCCAGTAGTCCCGGACAGGGTTATTATCAGCCCCAGCATTTT

size: once
V: TRBV9
J: TRBJ2-1
D: .
CDR3: CASSVEPGTSYNEQFF
DNA: TGTGCCAGCAGCGTAGAGCCGGGAACCTCCTACAATGAGCAGTTCTTC

size: .
V: TRBV7-2
J: TRBJ1-5
D: TRBD1
CDR3: CASSPSGTGAGNQPQHF
DNA: TGTGCCAGCAGCCCGTCCGGGACAGGGGCCGGCAATCAGCCCCAGCATTTT

size: .
V: TRBV7-7
J: TRBJ2-2
D: .
CDR3: CASSRLGLYTGELFF
DNA: TGTGCCAGCAGCCGCCTCGGTTTGTACACCGGGGAGCTGTTTTTT

size: once
V: TRBV18
J: TRBJ1-6
D: TRBD1
CDR3: CASSPTWTGYNSPLHF
DNA: TGTGCCAGCTCACCAACGTGGACAGGCTATAATTCACCCCTCCACTTT

size: .
V: TRBV9
J: TRBJ2-3
D: .
CDR3: CASSVEGRGGTDTQYF
DNA: TGTGCCAGCAGCGTAGAGGGCAGGGGAGGCACAGATACGCAGTATTTT

size: .
V: TRBV2
J: TRBJ1-5
D: .
CDR3: CASSEALVGGNQPQHF
DNA: TGTGCCAGCAGTGAAGCGCTTGTCGGAGGCAATCAGCCCCAGCATTTT

size: .
V: TRBV13
J: TRBJ2-1
D: .
CDR3: CASSNGLSTGNEQFF
DNA: TGTGCCAGCAGCAATGGACTCTCCACGGGCAATGAGCAGTTCTTC

size: .
V: TRBV7-7
J: TRBJ2-7
D: TRBD1
CDR3: CASSLRQGGYEQYF
DNA: TGTGCCAGCAGCTTGCGACAGGGTGGCTACGAGCAGTACTTC